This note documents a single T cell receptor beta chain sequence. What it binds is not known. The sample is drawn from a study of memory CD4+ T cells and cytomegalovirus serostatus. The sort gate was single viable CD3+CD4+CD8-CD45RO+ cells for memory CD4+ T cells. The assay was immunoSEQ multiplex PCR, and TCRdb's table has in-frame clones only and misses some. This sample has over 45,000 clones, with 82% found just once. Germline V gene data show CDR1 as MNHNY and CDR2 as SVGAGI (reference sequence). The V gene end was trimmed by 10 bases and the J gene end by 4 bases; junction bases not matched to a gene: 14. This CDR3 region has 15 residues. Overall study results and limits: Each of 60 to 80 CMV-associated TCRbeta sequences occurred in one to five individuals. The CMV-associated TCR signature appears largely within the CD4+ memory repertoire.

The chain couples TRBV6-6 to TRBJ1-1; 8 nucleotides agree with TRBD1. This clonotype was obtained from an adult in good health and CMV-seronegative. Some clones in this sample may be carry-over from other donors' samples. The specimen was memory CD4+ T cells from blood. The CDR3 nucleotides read TGTGCCATCATTGCCGGGACAGGCACTGGCACTGAAGCTTTCTTT. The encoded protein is CAIIAGTGTGTEAFF.